These T cell receptor beta chains were read from a single sample in a study of blood T cell repertoires in COVID-19. The protocol was immunoSEQ multiplex PCR, while the TCRdb copy is restricted to in-frame clones and leaves out a portion. This sample has some 300,000 clones; around 92% occur once, and the top ten carry under 3%. The specimen was PBMCs or T cells enriched from blood (not recorded which). These receptors were obtained from a woman aged 45-60 years who had been exposed to COVID-19. Each CDR3 is given with its conserved first and last residue. A D gene is named only where the DNA matches it firmly. A clone size is listed for some rows: how often the clone was seen (once, few, many), or a class if it is expanded.

d_gene,abundance,j_gene,v_gene,CDR3aa,CDR3nt
TRBD1,-,TRBJ1-6,TRBV5-5,CASSSDGQGARSYNSPLHF,TGTGCCAGCAGCTCGGACGGACAGGGAGCAAGGTCCTATAATTCACCCCTCCACTTT
TRBD1,-,TRBJ1-1,TRBV24-1,CATSSSDRANTEAFF,TGTGCCACCAGTAGTAGTGACAGGGCGAACACTGAAGCTTTCTTT
-,few,TRBJ1-4,TRBV4-1,CASSRSRRGGDEKLFF,TGCGCCAGCAGCCGCTCTCGAAGGGGAGGAGATGAAAAACTGTTTTTT
-,-,TRBJ2-1,TRBV5-1,CASSLTHFNEQFF,TGCGCCAGCAGCTTGACACATTTCAATGAGCAGTTCTTC
TRBD2,-,TRBJ2-3,TRBV4-1,CASSQPGLGSDTQYF,TGCGCCAGCAGCCAGCCCGGACTAGGTTCAGATACGCAGTATTTT
TRBD2,-,TRBJ2-2,TRBV10-3,CAISVASGGAVGTGELFF,TGTGCCATCTCCGTAGCTAGCGGGGGGGCCGTTGGCACCGGGGAGCTGTTTTTT
-,-,TRBJ1-1,TRBV27,CASRNSHTEAFF,TGTGCCAGTCGGAACAGTCACACTGAAGCTTTCTTT
-,-,TRBJ1-1,TRBV7-2,CASSSGTPNMNTEAFF,TGTGCCAGCAGTTCCGGGACTCCTAACATGAACACTGAAGCTTTCTTT
-,once,TRBJ1-2,TRBV19,CASSIDSGLNYGYTF,TGTGCCAGTAGTATTGACTCAGGGCTAAACTATGGCTACACCTTC
TRBD1,-,TRBJ2-2,TRBV6-2/TRBV6-3,CASSPGTGFIGELFF,TGTGCCAGCAGTCCCGGGACAGGGTTTATCGGGGAGCTGTTTTTT
-,-,TRBJ1-4,TRBV23-1,CASSHRGGRGEKLFF,TGCGCCAGCAGTCATAGGGGGGGAAGGGGTGAAAAACTGTTTTTT
TRBD1,-,TRBJ2-7,TRBV9,CASSVGGQAAYEQYF,TGTGCCAGCAGCGTAGGGGGACAGGCGGCCTACGAGCAGTACTTC
-,once,TRBJ2-1,TRBV14,CASSRQGHEQFF,TGTGCCAGCAGCCGCCAGGGTCATGAGCAGTTCTTC
-,-,TRBJ1-1,TRBV5-6,CASSSGGWGEAFF,TGTGCCAGCAGCTCCGGGGGTTGGGGTGAAGCTTTCTTT
-,-,TRBJ1-4,TRBV24-1,CATSDSGGGEKLFF,TGTGCCACCAGTGACTCAGGAGGTGGTGAAAAACTGTTTTTT
TRBD1,-,TRBJ1-5,TRBV7-2,CASSPQGASQPQHF,TGTGCCAGCAGCCCGCAGGGGGCGAGTCAGCCCCAGCATTTT
TRBD1,-,TRBJ1-2,TRBV19,CASNRDRTGGDGYTF,TGTGCCAGTAACAGAGACCGGACAGGGGGCGATGGCTACACCTTC
-,-,TRBJ1-2,TRBV2,CASRENRVFDGYTF,TGTGCCAGCAGGGAGAACAGGGTCTTTGATGGCTACACCTTC
-,-,TRBJ2-5,TRBV3-1/TRBV3-2,CASSQALTGRETQYF,TGTGCCAGCAGCCAAGCTTTGACAGGCCGAGAGACCCAGTACTTC
TRBD1,-,TRBJ2-1,TRBV2,CASRQSGTGVLEQFF,TGTGCCAGCAGGCAGAGCGGGACAGGGGTTCTCGAACAGTTCTTC
-,-,TRBJ2-1,TRBV7-9,CASSLDWEGGINEQFF,TGTGCCAGCAGCTTAGATTGGGAGGGGGGCATCAATGAGCAGTTCTTC
-,-,TRBJ1-6,TRBV4-1,CASSLKDTGDSPLHF,TGCGCCAGCAGCCTAAAGGATACCGGGGATTCACCCCTCCACTTT
-,-,TRBJ2-7,TRBV7-9,CASRYDSPSTYEQYF,TGTGCCAGCAGATACGACAGTCCATCGACCTACGAGCAGTACTTC
TRBD1,-,TRBJ1-2,TRBV19,CASSIPGQGHYGYTF,TGTGCCAGTAGTATCCCCGGACAGGGCCACTATGGCTACACCTTC
-,-,TRBJ1-2,TRBV11-2,CASSLGDGLYGYTF,TGTGCCAGCAGCTTAGGAGACGGACTATATGGCTACACCTTC
-,-,TRBJ1-5,TRBV6-2/TRBV6-3,CASSYDSYFGDNQPQHF,TGTGCCAGCAGTTACGATAGTTATTTCGGGGACAATCAGCCCCAGCATTTT
TRBD2,once,TRBJ2-5,TRBV30,CAWSHGAGVETQYF,TGTGCCTGGAGTCACGGGGCGGGGGTTGAGACCCAGTACTTC
-,-,TRBJ1-1,TRBV28,CASRLARVGTEAFF,TGTGCCAGCAGACTTGCTCGGGTAGGCACTGAAGCTTTCTTT
-,-,TRBJ1-5,TRBV28,CASSFEGQSNQPQHF,TGTGCCAGCAGTTTTGAAGGACAGAGCAATCAGCCCCAGCATTTT
TRBD1,-,TRBJ1-2,TRBV2,CASSEGTGDLYGYTF,TGTGCCAGCAGTGAAGGGACAGGGGACCTCTATGGCTACACCTTC
TRBD1,-,TRBJ1-1,TRBV7-2,CASSLEGTANTEAFF,TGTGCCAGCAGCTTAGAGGGGACAGCGAACACTGAAGCTTTCTTT
TRBD1,-,TRBJ1-1,TRBV20-1,CSASNQGVTEAFF,TGCAGTGCTAGTAACCAGGGGGTCACTGAAGCTTTCTTT
TRBD1,-,TRBJ1-2,TRBV4-2,CASSQGDSPYGYTF,TGTGCCAGCAGCCAAGGGGACAGCCCCTATGGCTACACCTTC
TRBD2,-,TRBJ2-5,TRBV7-2,CASSGELAGGPWSETQYF,TGTGCCAGCAGCGGGGAACTAGCGGGGGGGCCTTGGTCCGAGACCCAGTACTTC
TRBD1,many,TRBJ1-2,TRBV19,CASSRTGGSYGYTF,TGTGCCAGTAGTCGGACAGGGGGGAGCTATGGCTACACCTTC
TRBD1,-,TRBJ2-7,TRBV29-1,CSVTGGHEQYF,TGCAGCGTCACAGGGGGCCACGAGCAGTACTTC
-,-,TRBJ2-7,TRBV21-1,CASSKVEAGGPKDEQYF,TGTGCCAGCAGCAAAGTGGAAGCGGGGGGGCCTAAGGACGAGCAGTACTTC
TRBD1,-,TRBJ1-4,TRBV6-4,CATWRARGRNEKLFF,TGTGCCACCTGGAGAGCCAGGGGGCGAAATGAAAAACTGTTTTTT
-,-,TRBJ2-7,TRBV20-1,CSARQYYEQYF,TGCAGTGCTCGACAGTACTACGAGCAGTACTTC
-,-,TRBJ2-1,TRBV11-3,CASSLGPRSYNEQFF,TGTGCCAGCAGCTTAGGCCCGCGCTCCTACAATGAGCAGTTCTTC
TRBD2,-,TRBJ2-1,TRBV9,CASSDQVAGGPHEQFF,TGTGCCAGCAGCGACCAAGTAGCGGGGGGGCCGCATGAGCAGTTCTTC
-,-,TRBJ2-2,TRBV5-1,CASSLTGTGELFF,TGCGCCAGCAGCTTGACAGGGACCGGGGAGCTGTTTTTT
TRBD1,-,TRBJ1-3,TRBV2,CASSEFGTGGRSGNTIYF,TGTGCCAGCAGTGAATTTGGGACAGGGGGTAGGTCTGGAAACACCATATATTTT
TRBD2,once,TRBJ2-5,TRBV10-3,CAISSGGAEETQYF,TGTGCCATCTCTAGCGGGGGGGCGGAAGAGACCCAGTACTTC
-,-,TRBJ2-2,TRBV10-2,CASSDGADTGELFF,TGCGCCAGCAGTGATGGGGCGGACACCGGGGAGCTGTTTTTT
TRBD1,-,TRBJ2-7,TRBV27,CASRRGGPSSYEQYF,TGTGCCAGCAGACGAGGGGGCCCAAGCTCCTACGAGCAGTACTTC
TRBD1,-,TRBJ2-5,TRBV6-1,CASSELEDRETQYF,TGTGCCAGCAGTGAATTGGAGGACAGGGAGACCCAGTACTTC
-,-,TRBJ2-5,TRBV2,CASGRVGETQYF,TGTGCCAGCGGCAGGGTAGGAGAGACCCAGTACTTC
-,-,TRBJ1-2,TRBV24-1,CATSDKGGTEVYGYTF,TGTGCCACCAGTGATAAGGGGGGGACGGAGGTCTATGGCTACACCTTC
-,-,TRBJ1-5,TRBV4-2,CASSQDLGQPQHF,TGTGCCAGCAGCCAAGATCTGGGCCAGCCCCAGCATTTT
TRBD1,few,TRBJ1-4,TRBV28,CASRPQGADEKLFF,TGTGCCAGCAGACCCCAGGGGGCGGATGAAAAACTGTTTTTT